The present entry profiles one TCR beta chain with its context. Its cognate antigen is unknown. V lost 0 bases to trimming and J lost 3 bases; unmatched junction nucleotides: 16. The germline CDR1 and CDR2 sequences are GTSNPN and SVGIG (reference sequence). The CDR3 is 19 amino acids. Donors had limited-stage small-cell lung cancer and underwent surgical resection in Hangzhou, China, between the late 2000s and the early 2020s. Each donor had smoking or heavy second-hand smoke exposure. Normal lung samples lay at least 2 cm from the tumor margin. Assay used: immunoSEQ multiplex PCR; TCRdb lists only in-frame clones, some missing. The sample lists about 6,800 clones; less than 85% were seen once. The data stem from a study of T cells and copy number aberrations in small-cell lung cancer. Findings of the study overall: The study's sample size was small, so findings need validation.

The V and J genes are TRBV30 and TRBJ2-1, with 8 nucleotides matching TRBD2. Material for sequencing was normal tissue next to the tumor. The origin of this receptor is a woman in her seventies with small cell lung cancer. Some clones in this sample may be carry-over from other donors' samples. This chain's CDR3 is CAWSVLSVGLLADYNEQFF. Written as DNA, the CDR3 is TGTGCCTGGAGTGTACTAAGCGTGGGATTACTAGCGGACTACAATGAGCAGTTCTTC.